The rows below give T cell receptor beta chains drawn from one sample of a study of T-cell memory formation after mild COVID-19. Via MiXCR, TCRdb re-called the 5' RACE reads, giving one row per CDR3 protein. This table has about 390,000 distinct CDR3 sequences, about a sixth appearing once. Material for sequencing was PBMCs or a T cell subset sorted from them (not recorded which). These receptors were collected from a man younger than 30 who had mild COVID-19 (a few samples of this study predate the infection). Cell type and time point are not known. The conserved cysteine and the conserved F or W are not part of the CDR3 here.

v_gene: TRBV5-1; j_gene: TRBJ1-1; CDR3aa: ASSRLGAGTEAF
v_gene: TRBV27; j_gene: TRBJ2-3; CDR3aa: ASSSGFAFTQY
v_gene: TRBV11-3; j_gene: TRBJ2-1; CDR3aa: ASSVGQSSSYNEQF
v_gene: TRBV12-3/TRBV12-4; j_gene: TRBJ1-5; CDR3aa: ASSQTGVGNQPQH
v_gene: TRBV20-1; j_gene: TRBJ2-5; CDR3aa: SADIRGRQETQY
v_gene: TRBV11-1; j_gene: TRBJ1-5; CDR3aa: ASSLAGVENQPQH
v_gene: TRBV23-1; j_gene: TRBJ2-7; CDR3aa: ASSQTTSYEQY
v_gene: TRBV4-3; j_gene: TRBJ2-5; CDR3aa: ASSQDPGQAKTQY
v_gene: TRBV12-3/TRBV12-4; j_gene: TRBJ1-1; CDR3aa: ASSLDRTTEAF
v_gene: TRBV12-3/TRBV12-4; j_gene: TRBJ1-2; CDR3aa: ASSFLSGASHKDYT
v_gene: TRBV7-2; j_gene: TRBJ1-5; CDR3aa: ASSRTGINQPQH